A selection of T cell receptor beta chains follows, all from one sample in a study of regulatory T cells in long-lasting Graves disease. One entry per CDR3 protein results from TCRdb running MiXCR on the multiplex PCR reads. The table shows about 310,000 distinct CDR3 sequences, with 22% occurring only once. The sample was peripheral blood mononuclear cells (PBMCs), taken when the disease was refractory, from a patient treated with antithyroid drugs. These receptors originate from a female donor with Graves disease. The CDR3 runs from the conserved cysteine through the conserved F or W. Each record gives: V gene, J gene, D gene, clone size, CDR3 DNA, CDR3 protein. D genes are given only for firm matches. For some rows the clone size is stated as once, few or many, or as a class when expanded; others skip it.

v_gene: TRBV11-2; j_gene: TRBJ2-5; d_gene: TRBD2; abundance: many; CDR3nt: TGTGCCAGCAGCTTAACCCCGGGACTAGAGTTAGAGACCCAGTACTTC; CDR3aa: CASSLTPGLELETQYF
v_gene: TRBV20-1; j_gene: TRBJ2-7; d_gene: .; abundance: .; CDR3nt: TGCAGTGCCCGGGACGAACCCTACGAGCAGTACTTC; CDR3aa: CSARDEPYEQYF
v_gene: TRBV27; j_gene: TRBJ2-7; d_gene: TRBD1; abundance: many; CDR3nt: TGTGCCAGCAGTACTCAAGGACAGGGCAGGGTCTACGAGCAGTACTTC; CDR3aa: CASSTQGQGRVYEQYF
v_gene: TRBV7-2; j_gene: TRBJ2-3; d_gene: .; abundance: once; CDR3nt: TGTGCCAGCAGCTTGGTCGGGTGGACGGCACAGTATTTT; CDR3aa: CASSLVGWTAQYF
v_gene: TRBV6-5; j_gene: TRBJ2-7; d_gene: .; abundance: few; CDR3nt: TGTGCCAGCAGTTACTACCCGGGCTCCCCCGACGGGCAGTACTTC; CDR3aa: CASSYYPGSPDGQYF
v_gene: TRBV4-1; j_gene: TRBJ2-7; d_gene: .; abundance: once; CDR3nt: TGCGCCAGCAGCCAAGGGGCGATCGGGCAGTCCAATTCCGAGCAGTACTTC; CDR3aa: CASSQGAIGQSNSEQYF
v_gene: TRBV29-1; j_gene: TRBJ1-1; d_gene: .; abundance: many; CDR3nt: TGCAGCGTGGGAAGGAACACTGAAGCTTTCTTT; CDR3aa: CSVGRNTEAFF
v_gene: TRBV2; j_gene: TRBJ1-5; d_gene: .; abundance: many; CDR3nt: TGTGCCAGCAGTGAAGAAGGGGGAAATCAGCCCCAGCATTTT; CDR3aa: CASSEEGGNQPQHF
v_gene: TRBV11-2; j_gene: TRBJ2-7; d_gene: TRBD1; abundance: many; CDR3nt: TGTGCCAGCAGCTTAGATATGCGACAGGGTATCTACGAGCAGTACTTC; CDR3aa: CASSLDMRQGIYEQYF
v_gene: TRBV20-1; j_gene: TRBJ2-7; d_gene: .; abundance: few; CDR3nt: TGCAGTGCTGAAAGGAGTGGTAGTATCAACGAGCAGTACTTC; CDR3aa: CSAERSGSINEQYF
v_gene: TRBV12-3/TRBV12-4; j_gene: TRBJ1-6; d_gene: .; abundance: many; CDR3nt: TGTGCCAGCAGTTTGGAGGTGGGATCACCCCTCCACTTT; CDR3aa: CASSLEVGSPLHF
v_gene: TRBV7-2; j_gene: TRBJ2-7; d_gene: .; abundance: .; CDR3nt: TGTGCCAGCAGTTTAGAGCCTAACTACGAGCAGTACTTC; CDR3aa: CASSLEPNYEQYF
v_gene: TRBV6-1; j_gene: TRBJ2-7; d_gene: .; abundance: many; CDR3nt: TGTGCCAGCAGTCGCCCCGGGACCGACACCTACGAGCAGTACTTC; CDR3aa: CASSRPGTDTYEQYF
v_gene: TRBV28; j_gene: TRBJ2-7; d_gene: .; abundance: .; CDR3nt: TGTGCCAGCAGAATCCGGGACACCCCTTACGAGCAGTACTTC; CDR3aa: CASRIRDTPYEQYF
v_gene: TRBV7-2; j_gene: TRBJ1-5; d_gene: TRBD1; abundance: many; CDR3nt: TGTGCCAGCAGCCGACAGGGGGATCAGCCCCAGCATTTT; CDR3aa: CASSRQGDQPQHF
v_gene: TRBV20-1; j_gene: TRBJ2-5; d_gene: .; abundance: .; CDR3nt: TGCAGTGCAATGGACTTACAAGAGGCCCAGTACTTC; CDR3aa: CSAMDLQEAQYF
v_gene: TRBV6-1; j_gene: TRBJ2-7; d_gene: .; abundance: .; CDR3nt: TGTGCCAGCAGTCACAGGGTTATGTGGGAGCAGTACTTC; CDR3aa: CASSHRVMWEQYF
v_gene: TRBV4-1; j_gene: TRBJ2-5; d_gene: .; abundance: .; CDR3nt: TGCGCCAGCAGCCAAGTAAGGGTCCAAGAGACCCAGTACTTC; CDR3aa: CASSQVRVQETQYF
v_gene: TRBV29-1; j_gene: TRBJ2-7; d_gene: .; abundance: .; CDR3nt: TGCAGCGTTGAAGTGGGGGCTGACGGCGAGCAGTACTTC; CDR3aa: CSVEVGADGEQYF
v_gene: TRBV28; j_gene: TRBJ2-2; d_gene: .; abundance: many; CDR3nt: TGTGCCAGCAGTCTATGGAGAGGGGCAACTAACACCGGGGAGCTGTTTTTT; CDR3aa: CASSLWRGATNTGELFF
v_gene: TRBV30; j_gene: TRBJ1-4; d_gene: .; abundance: .; CDR3nt: TGTGCCTGGAGCGCTCCACTAGGACAGCGAATTGAAAAACTGTTTTTT; CDR3aa: CAWSAPLGQRIEKLFF
v_gene: TRBV29-1; j_gene: TRBJ1-4; d_gene: .; abundance: .; CDR3nt: TGCAGCGTTAGTCCGGAAGGTGAAAAACTGTTTTTT; CDR3aa: CSVSPEGEKLFF
v_gene: TRBV3-1; j_gene: TRBJ1-1; d_gene: TRBD1; abundance: many; CDR3nt: TGTGCCAGCAGCCAATCGGACAGGGGGCTGAACACTGAAGCTTTCTTT; CDR3aa: CASSQSDRGLNTEAFF
v_gene: TRBV7-2; j_gene: TRBJ2-7; d_gene: TRBD2; abundance: few; CDR3nt: TGTGCCAGCAGGAGTAGCGGGACGAGGGAGCAGTACTTC; CDR3aa: CASRSSGTREQYF
v_gene: TRBV20-1; j_gene: TRBJ2-2; d_gene: .; abundance: many; CDR3nt: TGCAGTGCTAGTCCTAGCCGGAACACCGGGGAGCTGTTTTTT; CDR3aa: CSASPSRNTGELFF
v_gene: TRBV20-1; j_gene: TRBJ2-7; d_gene: TRBD1; abundance: few; CDR3nt: TGCAGTGCTCTGCGAAGGACAGGGGCCTCCGAGCAGTACTTC; CDR3aa: CSALRRTGASEQYF
v_gene: TRBV11-2; j_gene: TRBJ2-1; d_gene: TRBD2; abundance: .; CDR3nt: TGTGCCAGCAGCTTAGCGACTAGCGGGAGGCGCAATGAGCAGTTCTTC; CDR3aa: CASSLATSGRRNEQFF
v_gene: TRBV27; j_gene: TRBJ2-2; d_gene: TRBD2; abundance: few; CDR3nt: TGTGCCAGCAGTTTATGGGGGGGTCCCGGCACCGGGGAGCTGTTTTTT; CDR3aa: CASSLWGGPGTGELFF
v_gene: TRBV4-1; j_gene: TRBJ1-4; d_gene: .; abundance: .; CDR3nt: TGCGCCAGCAGCCAAGGGGGTGGACAAGAAAAACTGTTTTTT; CDR3aa: CASSQGGGQEKLFF
v_gene: TRBV3-1; j_gene: TRBJ1-1; d_gene: TRBD1; abundance: .; CDR3nt: TGTGCCAGCGGCCCGCCCGGGACAGGGTATACTGAAGCTTTCTTT; CDR3aa: CASGPPGTGYTEAFF
v_gene: TRBV6-2/TRBV6-3; j_gene: TRBJ2-7; d_gene: TRBD2; abundance: .; CDR3nt: TGTGCCAGCAGTTACGGATCGGGGGGAGTGGTCTACGAGCAGTACTTC; CDR3aa: CASSYGSGGVVYEQYF
v_gene: TRBV9; j_gene: TRBJ1-1; d_gene: .; abundance: many; CDR3nt: TGTGCCAGCAGCGTAGTTCAGGGGAACACTGAAGCTTTCTTT; CDR3aa: CASSVVQGNTEAFF
v_gene: TRBV6-2/TRBV6-3; j_gene: TRBJ1-3; d_gene: .; abundance: .; CDR3nt: TGTGCCAGCAGTCGCAGTATGTGGGGAAACACCATATATTTT; CDR3aa: CASSRSMWGNTIYF
v_gene: TRBV29-1; j_gene: TRBJ2-7; d_gene: .; abundance: .; CDR3nt: TGCAGCGGGAGGGACACCTACGGGCAGTACTTC; CDR3aa: CSGRDTYGQYF
v_gene: TRBV30; j_gene: TRBJ2-2; d_gene: .; abundance: .; CDR3nt: TGTGCCTGGAGTGACCTCGCGGCGAACACCGGGGAGCTGTTTTTT; CDR3aa: CAWSDLAANTGELFF
v_gene: TRBV30; j_gene: TRBJ1-1; d_gene: .; abundance: few; CDR3nt: TGTGCCTGGAGTGTCTCACCGACCCGGAACACTGAAGCTTTCTTT; CDR3aa: CAWSVSPTRNTEAFF
v_gene: TRBV7-2; j_gene: TRBJ1-5; d_gene: TRBD1; abundance: few; CDR3nt: TGTGCCAGCAGCTCTTGGACAGGGAAGGGCGATCAGCCCCAGCATTTT; CDR3aa: CASSSWTGKGDQPQHF
v_gene: TRBV6-1; j_gene: TRBJ2-7; d_gene: .; abundance: few; CDR3nt: TGTGCCAGCAGCGCACAGGGGGGGACCTACGAGCAGTACTTC; CDR3aa: CASSAQGGTYEQYF
v_gene: TRBV5-1; j_gene: TRBJ2-5; d_gene: TRBD1; abundance: once; CDR3nt: TGCGCCAGCAGACCGGGACAGCAGACGGAGACCCAGTACTTC; CDR3aa: CASRPGQQTETQYF
v_gene: TRBV20-1; j_gene: TRBJ2-7; d_gene: TRBD1; abundance: many; CDR3nt: TGCAGTGCTTCACGGGACAGCTCCTACGAGCAGTACTTC; CDR3aa: CSASRDSSYEQYF
v_gene: TRBV27; j_gene: TRBJ2-5; d_gene: .; abundance: many; CDR3nt: TGTGCCAGCAGTATGAAAGGAGAGACCCAGTACTTC; CDR3aa: CASSMKGETQYF